This passage covers 8 T cell receptor beta chains from one sample sequenced in a study of shared clonotypes between healthy human individuals. The repertoire was sequenced with immunoSEQ multiplex PCR; TCRdb's copy has only in-frame clones and lacks some. Among millions of clones listed, roughly 94% were seen once. It was CD45RO-negative cells, positively selected for CCR7, that made up naive CD8 cells, with terminally differentiated effector memory CD45RA+ cells excluded. Material for sequencing was naive CD8+ T cells sorted from blood. The origin of the receptors is a man aged 18 to 35 in good health.

This clone was seen a single time. The J gene is TRBJ2-2, the V gene TRBV7-9; TRBD2 matches at 9 bases. CDR3 length: 16 residues. Germline CDR1 reads SEHNR; CDR2 reads FQNEAQ (reference sequence). J gave up 13 bases and V 7 bases, and 19 bases lay outside the gene matches. The CDR3 reads CASTGARTGGLAWLFF. As DNA, the CDR3 is TGTGCCAGCACCGGGGCCCGGACAGGCGGACTAGCGTGGCTGTTTTTT.

The chain links TRBV2 to TRBJ2-7; 9 nucleotides agree with TRBD1. Per germline, CDR1 SNHLY and CDR2 FYNNEI. Losses at the gene ends were 3 bases for V and 3 bases for J; bases not matched to a gene: 9. CDR3 length: 16 amino acids. CDR3 in DNA: TGTGCCAGCAGTGAGGGACAGGGAGGTTTAGACTACGAGCAGTACTTC. Its protein is CASSEGQGGLDYEQYF.

A remark on this clone: Other nucleotide sequences in the sample specify the same CDR3. The rearrangement links TRBV27 to TRBJ2-7; D gene unclear. Trimming shortened V by 2 bases and J by 2 bases, and 7 bases separated the two germline ends. From germline, CDR1 is MNHEY and CDR2 SMNVEV (reference sequence). This CDR3 region has 13 residues. Here the CDR3 reads CASSLALAYEQYF. The CDR3 DNA reads as TGTGCCAGCAGTTTAGCTTTAGCCTACGAGCAGTACTTC.

CDR3 DNA: TGCGCCAGCAGCCCCTTGGGGTTAAACACCGGGGAGCTGTTTTTT. Translating gives CASSPLGLNTGELFF. The chain carries TRBV4-3 and TRBJ2-2; D gene unclear. The CDR3 is 15 residues long. The germline V gene encodes CDR1 LGHNA and CDR2 YSLEER. Trimming left V 4 bases short and J 2 bases short, with 11 bases between.

CDR3 region: CASSLDGTETYEQYF. The CDR3 DNA reads TGCGCCAGCAGCCTAGACGGGACAGAGACCTACGAGCAGTACTTC. This chain connects TRBV4-1 to TRBJ2-7; 7 bases align to TRBD1. The CDR3 has 15 residues. CDR1 is MGHRA, CDR2 YSYEKL, per germline. The junction had 8 bases not matched to a gene; V was cut back by 4 bases and J by 2 bases.

The CDR3 bases are TGTGCCTGGAGTGTAACAAGGGGTGCTGAAGCTTTCTTT. This sequence encodes CAWSVTRGAEAFF. The chain combines TRBV30 with TRBJ1-1, with TRBD1 as a possible D gene (5 bases). Germline V gives CDR1 GTSNPN, CDR2 SVGIG (reference sequence). There are 13 residues in the CDR3. V gave up 0 bases and J gave up 6 bases, with 11 bases separating them.

In this sample, this clone turned up once. The rearrangement uses TRBV5-1 and TRBJ1-1; no clear D. CDR1 SGHRS and CDR2 YFSETQ come from the germline V gene. This CDR3 is built from 18 residues. The V end lost 3 bases, the J end lost 3 bases, and 24 bases lay between the germline ends. CDR3 in DNA: TGCGCCAGCAGCTCCTCGACCAGACCCCTTGTTTCTGACACTGAAGCTTTCTTT. It yields the protein CASSSSTRPLVSDTEAFF.

This clone was detected once. The V gene is TRBV12-2, the J gene TRBJ2-7; the table's D call, TRBD1, was not checked against the DNA. TRBV12-2 is a pseudogene segment. The CDR3 loop spans 13 amino acids. As DNA, the CDR3 is TGTGCAAGTCGCTCTGGGCAGCCCTACGAGCAGTACTTC. As protein: CASRSGQPYEQYF.